This record concerns one T cell receptor beta chain sequence. Under the authors' procedure: Reference gene primer amplification gave estimated nucleated cell counts. TCRdb keeps only in-frame clones here, not all; method: immunoSEQ multiplex PCR. For V, J and clone size, that table is used; D and trimming come from the DNA. The sample has under 200,000 clones; less than 90% are singletons. The data were obtained in a study of blood T cell repertoires in COVID-19. The CDR3 is 15 amino acids. J was trimmed by 7 bases and V by 4 bases; bases with no gene match: 11. Input material: peripheral blood. The gene calls are TRBV23-1 and TRBJ2-5, with TRBD1 identical over 8 bases. TRBV23-1 is labeled an ORF, and its function is uncertain. The origin of this receptor is a man in his fifties or sixties with acute or convalescent COVID-19. The CDR3 loop is CASSPPGQAFGTQYF. In DNA form, the CDR3 reads TGCGCCAGCAGTCCGCCGGGACAGGCCTTTGGGACCCAGTACTTC.